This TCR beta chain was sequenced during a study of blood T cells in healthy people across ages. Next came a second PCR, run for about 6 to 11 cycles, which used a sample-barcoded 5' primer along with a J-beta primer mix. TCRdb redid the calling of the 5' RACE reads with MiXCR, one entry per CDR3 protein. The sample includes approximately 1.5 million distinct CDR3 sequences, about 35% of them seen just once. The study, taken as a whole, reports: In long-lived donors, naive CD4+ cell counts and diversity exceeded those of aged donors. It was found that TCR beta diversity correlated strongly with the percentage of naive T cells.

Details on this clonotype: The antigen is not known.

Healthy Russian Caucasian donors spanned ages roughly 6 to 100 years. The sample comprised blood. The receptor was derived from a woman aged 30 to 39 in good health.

The CDR3 sequence is CASSVGITTNEKLFF. For the CDR3, the DNA is TGTGCCAGCAGTGTGGGGATAACAACTAATGAAAAACTGTTTTTT. The J gene is TRBJ1-4, the V gene TRBV6-1; D is unclear. This CDR3 has 15 amino acids. Trimming left V 4 bases short and J 0 bases short, with 9 bases between. Germline loops: CDR1 MNHNS, CDR2 SASEGT.